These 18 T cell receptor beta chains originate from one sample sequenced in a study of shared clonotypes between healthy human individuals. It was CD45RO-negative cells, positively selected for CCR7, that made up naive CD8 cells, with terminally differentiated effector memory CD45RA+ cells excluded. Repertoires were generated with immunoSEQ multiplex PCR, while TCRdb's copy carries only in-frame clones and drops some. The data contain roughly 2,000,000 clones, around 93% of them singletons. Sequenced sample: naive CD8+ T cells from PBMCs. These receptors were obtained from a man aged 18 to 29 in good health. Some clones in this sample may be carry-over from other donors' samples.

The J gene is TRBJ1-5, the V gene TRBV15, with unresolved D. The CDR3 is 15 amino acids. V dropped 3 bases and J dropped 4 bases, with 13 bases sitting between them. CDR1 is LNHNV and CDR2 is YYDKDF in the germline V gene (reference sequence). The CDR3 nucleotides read TGTGCCACCAGCAGCCCCGGGAGGAAAAATCAGCCCCAGCATTTT. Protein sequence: CATSSPGRKNQPQHF.

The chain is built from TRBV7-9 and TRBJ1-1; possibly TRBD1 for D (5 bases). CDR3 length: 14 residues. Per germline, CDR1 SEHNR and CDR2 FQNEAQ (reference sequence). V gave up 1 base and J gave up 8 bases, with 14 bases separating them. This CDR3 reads CASSLGARGQEAFF. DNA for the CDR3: TGTGCCAGCAGCTTAGGGGCGAGGGGTCAGGAAGCTTTCTTT. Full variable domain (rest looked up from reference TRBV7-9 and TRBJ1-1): DTGVSQNPRHKITKRGQNVTFRCDPISEHNRLYWYRQTLGQGPEFLTYFQNEAQLEKSRLLSDRFSAERPKGSFSTLEIQRTEQGDSAMYLCASSLGARGQEAFFGQGTRLTVV.

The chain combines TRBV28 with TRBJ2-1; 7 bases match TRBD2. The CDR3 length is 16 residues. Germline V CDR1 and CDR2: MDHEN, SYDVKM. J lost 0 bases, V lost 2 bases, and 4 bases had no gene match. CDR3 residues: CASSLVGGSSYNEQFF. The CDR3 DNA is TGTGCCAGCAGTTTAGTGGGAGGGAGCTCCTACAATGAGCAGTTCTTC.

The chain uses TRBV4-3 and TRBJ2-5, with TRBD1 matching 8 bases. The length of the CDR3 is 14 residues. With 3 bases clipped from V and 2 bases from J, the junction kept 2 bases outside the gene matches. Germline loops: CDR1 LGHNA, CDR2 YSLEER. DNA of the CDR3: TGCGCCAGCAGCCACGGACAGGGTCAAGAGACCCAGTACTTC. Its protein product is CASSHGQGQETQYF.

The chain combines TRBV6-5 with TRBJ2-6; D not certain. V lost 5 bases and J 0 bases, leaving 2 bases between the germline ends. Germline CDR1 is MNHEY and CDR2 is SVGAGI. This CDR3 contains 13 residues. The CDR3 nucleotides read TGTGCCAGCAGTGGCTCTGGGGCCAACGTCCTGACTTTC. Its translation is CASSGSGANVLTF.

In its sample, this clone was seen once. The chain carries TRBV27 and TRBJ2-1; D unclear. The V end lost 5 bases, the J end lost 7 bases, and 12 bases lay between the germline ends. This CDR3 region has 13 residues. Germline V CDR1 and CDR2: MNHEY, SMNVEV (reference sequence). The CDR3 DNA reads TGTGCCAGCAGTGGCCTAGTAGTGAATGAGCAGTTCTTC. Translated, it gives CASSGLVVNEQFF.

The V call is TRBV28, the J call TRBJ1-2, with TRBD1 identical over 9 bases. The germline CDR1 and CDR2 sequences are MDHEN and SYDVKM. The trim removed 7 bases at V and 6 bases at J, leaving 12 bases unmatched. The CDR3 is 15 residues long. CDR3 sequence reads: CASTVTGGARNGYTF. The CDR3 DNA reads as TGTGCCAGCACCGTAACAGGGGGCGCTCGTAATGGCTACACCTTC.

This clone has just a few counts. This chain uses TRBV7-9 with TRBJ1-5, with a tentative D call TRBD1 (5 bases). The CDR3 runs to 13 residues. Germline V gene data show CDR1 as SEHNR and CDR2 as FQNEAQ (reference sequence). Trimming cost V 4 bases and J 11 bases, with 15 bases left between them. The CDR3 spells CASSSTDRWTQHF. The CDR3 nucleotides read TGTGCCAGCAGCTCGACAGACAGATGGACCCAGCATTTT.

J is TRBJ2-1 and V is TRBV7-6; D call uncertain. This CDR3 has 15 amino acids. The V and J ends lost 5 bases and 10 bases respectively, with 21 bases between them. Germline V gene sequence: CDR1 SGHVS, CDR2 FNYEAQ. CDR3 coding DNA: TGTGCCAGCAGCCCCACTGTGCCAGTTTCTGGAGAGCAGTTCTTC. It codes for CASSPTVPVSGEQFF.

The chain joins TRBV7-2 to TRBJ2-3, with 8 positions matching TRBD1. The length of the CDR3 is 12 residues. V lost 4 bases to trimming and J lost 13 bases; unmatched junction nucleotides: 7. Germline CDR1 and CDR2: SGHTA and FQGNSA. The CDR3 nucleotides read TGTGCCAGCAGCTCCGACAGGGGTTTTGAGTATTTT. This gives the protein CASSSDRGFEYF.

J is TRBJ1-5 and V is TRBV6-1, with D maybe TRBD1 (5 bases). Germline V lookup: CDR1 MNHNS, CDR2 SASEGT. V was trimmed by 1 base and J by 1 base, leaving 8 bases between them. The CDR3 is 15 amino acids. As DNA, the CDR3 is TGTGCCAGCAGTGAAGGGGCAGGGAGCAATCAGCCCCAGCATTTT. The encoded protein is CASSEGAGSNQPQHF.

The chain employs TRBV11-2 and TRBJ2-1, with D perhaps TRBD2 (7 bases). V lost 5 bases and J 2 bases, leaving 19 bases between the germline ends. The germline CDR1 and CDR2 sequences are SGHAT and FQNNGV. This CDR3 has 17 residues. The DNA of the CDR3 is TGTGCCAGCAGCCGCAAAAACAGGGAGGGGCCCTACAATGAGCAGTTCTTC. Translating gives CASSRKNREGPYNEQFF. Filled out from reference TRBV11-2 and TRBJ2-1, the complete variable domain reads EAGVAQSPRYKIIEKRQSVAFWCNPISGHATLYWYQQILGQGPKLLIQFQNNGVVDDSQLPKDRFSAERLKGVDSTLKIQPAKLEDSAVYLCASSRKNREGPYNEQFFGPGTRLTVL.

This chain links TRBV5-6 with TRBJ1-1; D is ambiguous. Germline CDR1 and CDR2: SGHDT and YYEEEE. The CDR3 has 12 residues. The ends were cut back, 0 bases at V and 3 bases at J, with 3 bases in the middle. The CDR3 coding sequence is TGTGCCAGCAGCTTGGACCACACTGAAGCTTTCTTT. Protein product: CASSLDHTEAFF.

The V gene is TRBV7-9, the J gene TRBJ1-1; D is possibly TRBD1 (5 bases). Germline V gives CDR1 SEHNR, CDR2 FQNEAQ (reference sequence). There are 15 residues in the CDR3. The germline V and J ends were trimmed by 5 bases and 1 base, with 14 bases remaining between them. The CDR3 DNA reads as TGTGCCAGCAGCAAAGACGGACATACGAACACTGAAGCTTTCTTT. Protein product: CASSKDGHTNTEAFF.

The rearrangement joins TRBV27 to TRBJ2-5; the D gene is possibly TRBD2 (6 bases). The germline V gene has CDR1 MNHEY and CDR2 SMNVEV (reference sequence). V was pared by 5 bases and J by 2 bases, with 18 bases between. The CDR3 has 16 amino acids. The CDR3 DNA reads TGTGCCAGCAGTCCGCTACCCCGGGACTTACAAGAGACCCAGTACTTC. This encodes CASSPLPRDLQETQYF.

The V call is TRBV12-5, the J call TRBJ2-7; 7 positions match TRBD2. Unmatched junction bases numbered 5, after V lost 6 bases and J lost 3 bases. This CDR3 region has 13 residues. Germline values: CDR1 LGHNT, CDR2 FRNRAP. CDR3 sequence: CASGPGLYYEQYF. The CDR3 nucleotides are TGTGCTAGTGGGCCGGGACTATACTACGAGCAGTACTTC.

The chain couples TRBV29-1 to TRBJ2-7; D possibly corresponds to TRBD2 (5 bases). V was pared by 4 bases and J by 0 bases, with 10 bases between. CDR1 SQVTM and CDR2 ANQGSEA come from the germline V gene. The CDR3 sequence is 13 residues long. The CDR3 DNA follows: TGCAGCGTTGCAGTAGGGAGCTCCTACGAGCAGTACTTC. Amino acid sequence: CSVAVGSSYEQYF.

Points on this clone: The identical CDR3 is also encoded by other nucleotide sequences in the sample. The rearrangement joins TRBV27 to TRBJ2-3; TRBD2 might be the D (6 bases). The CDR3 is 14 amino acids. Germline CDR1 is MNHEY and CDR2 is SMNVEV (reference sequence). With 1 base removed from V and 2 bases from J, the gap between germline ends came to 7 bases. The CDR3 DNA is TGTGCCAGCAGTTTATTAGCGGCCACAGATACGCAGTATTTT. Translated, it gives CASSLLAATDTQYF.